One T cell receptor (beta chain) is described in this entry. The sample originates from a study of blood T cell repertoires in COVID-19. As processed by the authors: The authors estimated nucleated cell counts from reference gene primer amplification. Clones were read by immunoSEQ multiplex PCR, and TCRdb kept only the in-frame ones, dropping some. The V and J calls and clone size were taken over from that table, and D and trimming were inferred from the DNA. This table has some 220,000 clones, approximately 80% appearing once. Germline CDR1 reads LNHDA; CDR2 reads SQIVND (reference sequence). CDR3 size: 12 residues. V was pared by 5 bases and J by 6 bases, with 2 bases of the junction left unmatched.

Material: peripheral blood. The clonotype originates from a human donor in a cohort sampled during active COVID-19. V and J are TRBV19 and TRBJ1-2; TRBD1 aligns across 8 bases. The CDR3 reads CASSLQGDGYTF. The CDR3 DNA reads as TGTGCCAGTAGTTTACAGGGGGATGGCTACACCTTC.